This entry concerns a single TCR beta chain. What it binds is not known. A much larger clone is a single base away; this may be a read error. Trimming took 3 bases from V and 4 from J, leaving 12 bases between them. The CDR3 loop spans 14 amino acids. Germline V lookup: CDR1 MNHNS, CDR2 SASEGT. This sample is drawn from a study of metastatic and nonmetastatic thyroid tumors. Using MiXCR, TCRdb re-called clones from the PCR reads. The table lists over 35,000 clones, around 16% of them singletons. Each patient came to thyroid surgery without any prior treatment (of any kind). Study-wide findings and caveats: When malignant thyroid tumors were compared with benign nodules, TCR beta diversity was reportedly significantly higher in the malignant tumors. This held in both blood and tumor samples.

Input material: tumor tissue. This sequence originates from a female donor with papillary thyroid cancer or a benign thyroid nodule (not recorded which). Some clones in this sample may be carry-over from other donors' samples. This chain links TRBV6-1 with TRBJ2-5, with D possibly TRBD1 on 6 matching bases. The DNA for the CDR3 is TGTGCCAGCAGTGATACAGGGTGGAGAGAGACCCAGTACTTC. This codes for CASSDTGWRETQYF.